This passage covers 30 T cell receptor beta chains from one sample sequenced in a study of Graves' ophthalmopathy and Graves' hyperthyroidism. Scientists amplified the TCR beta CDR3 regions from RNA transcripts. The workflow started with a first-round RT-PCR run with HTBI primers and then moved on to a second-round multiplex PCR. TCRdb recomputed calls from the multiplex PCR reads with MiXCR, one row per CDR3 protein. The table includes more than 1,000,000 distinct CDR3 sequences, about two fifths detected once. The specimen sequenced was peripheral blood or thyroid tissue (not recorded which). These receptors were taken from an adult man with Graves' hyperthyroidism.

The V and J genes are TRBV12-3 or TRBV12-4 and TRBJ1-5, with a tentative D call TRBD1 (6 bases). CDR3 length: 14 amino acids. V was shortened by 5 bases and J by 7 bases, with 15 bases between the two germline ends. CDR3 residues: CASSGQPGRQPQHF. The CDR3 region has the DNA TGTGCCAGCAGTGGACAGCCCGGTAGACAGCCCCAGCATTTT.

This clonotype was observed a few times. The V call is TRBV7-9, the J call TRBJ2-7; D is tentatively TRBD1 or TRBD2 (6 bases each). The germline V gene encodes CDR1 SEHNR and CDR2 FQNEAQ (reference sequence). The CDR3 loop spans 16 amino acids. V was trimmed by 5 bases and J by 3 bases, leaving 20 bases between them. CDR3 region: CASSHPHRGGNYEQYF. CDR3 nucleotides: TGTGCCAGCAGCCACCCGCATAGAGGGGGGAACTACGAGCAGTACTTC.

This clonotype was observed a handful of times. The rearrangement uses TRBV20-1 and TRBJ2-5; the D is unclear. The CDR3 spans 10 residues. Trimming took 1 base from V and 7 from J, leaving 4 bases between them. Per the germline V gene, CDR1 is DFQATT and CDR2 is SNEGSKA (reference sequence). CDR3 in DNA: TGCAGTGCTAGAGCGACGACCCAGTACTTC. Encoded protein: CSARATTQYF.

The chain joins TRBV12-3 or TRBV12-4 to TRBJ1-2, with 7 bases lining up with TRBD1. The CDR3 loop spans 13 amino acids. V lost 7 bases to trimming and J lost 8 bases; unmatched junction nucleotides: 10. The CDR3 protein is CASKGTAAYGYTF. CDR3 nucleotides: TGTGCCAGCAAGGGGACAGCTGCCTACGGCTACACCTTC.

V is TRBV10-3 and J is TRBJ1-5, with D uncertain. Trimming removed 0 bases at V and 6 bases at J, with 24 bases between. Germline V gene data show CDR1 as ENHRY and CDR2 as SYGVKD. CDR3 length: 19 residues. The CDR3: CAISESGSLGVANVQPQHF. CDR3 DNA: TGTGCCATCAGTGAGTCCGGAAGCCTCGGTGTGGCTAACGTTCAGCCCCAGCATTTT.

This clonotype showed up just a few times. The chain has TRBV4-3 and TRBJ2-5; TRBD1 is a possible D gene (6 bases). Trimming pared 1 base from V and 6 bases from J, leaving 12 bases between. The CDR3 has 14 amino acids. Germline-derived CDR1 and CDR2 are LGHNA and YSLEER. Here the CDR3 reads CASSQGNQGKTQYF. CDR3 sequence (DNA): TGCGCCAGCAGCCAAGGGAACCAGGGGAAGACCCAGTACTTC.

This clonotype was counted a few times. V and J are TRBV5-1 and TRBJ1-1, with D uncertain. The length of the CDR3 is 15 residues. The V end was cut by 4 bases, the J end by 6 bases, with 19 bases between. The germline V gene encodes CDR1 SGHRS and CDR2 YFSETQ. The CDR3 coding sequence is TGCGCCAGCAGCCCAGACCAAGGTAGGGTTCCTGAAGCTTTCTTT. Translating gives CASSPDQGRVPEAFF.

In regard to this clonotype: At one end the junction does not follow the germline gene, possibly because of a read error. The V call is TRBV18, the J call TRBJ1-6; D ambiguous. The CDR3 covers 14 residues. Looked up from germline, CDR1 is KGHSH and CDR2 is LQKENI. The DNA of the CDR3 is TGTACCAGCTCACCGGGCACAGATAATTCACCCCTCCACTTT. Protein product: CTSSPGTDNSPLHF. The full variable domain, its missing parts supplied by reference TRBV18 and TRBJ1-6, is NAGVMQNPRHLVRRRGQEARLRCSPMKGHSHVYWYRQLPEEGLKFMVYLQKENIIDESGMPKERFSAEFPKEGPSILRIQQVVRGDSAAYFCTSSPGTDNSPLHFGNGTRLTVT.

The chain combines TRBV6-6 with TRBJ1-3; D gene ambiguous. This CDR3 contains 16 residues. Germline V gene data show CDR1 as MNHNY and CDR2 as SVGAGI (reference sequence). V lost 6 bases and J 0 bases, leaving 15 bases between the germline ends. The CDR3 coding sequence is TGTGCCAGCAGAAACGAGAGGGATTACTCTGGAAACACCATATATTTT. This codes for CASRNERDYSGNTIYF.

This clonotype showed up just a few times. This chain joins TRBV9 and TRBJ2-2; 7 bases agree with TRBD2. Germline V gene data show CDR1 as SGDLS and CDR2 as YYNGEE. V gave up 0 bases and J gave up 1 base; unmatched junction bases: 3. The CDR3 is 16 amino acids. CDR3 region: CASSVGGGGNTGELFF. Written as DNA, the CDR3 is TGTGCCAGCAGCGTAGGCGGGGGAGGGAACACCGGGGAGCTGTTTTTT.

J is TRBJ1-5 and V is TRBV20-1; D possibly corresponds to TRBD1 (5 bases). V lost 2 bases and J lost 1, with 18 bases in between. The CDR3 sequence is 17 residues long. Germline-derived CDR1 and CDR2 are DFQATT and SNEGSKA (reference sequence). The CDR3 loop reads CSARPPPRARSNQPQHF. The CDR3 coding sequence is TGCAGTGCTAGACCCCCGCCCAGGGCGCGGAGCAATCAGCCCCAGCATTTT.

This clonotype has at least ten counts. CDR3 nucleotides: TGTGCCAGCAGTCCTGGGCGGGTCTATGGCTACACCTTC. This translates into CASSPGRVYGYTF. This chain connects TRBV6-5 to TRBJ1-2; D gene unclear. This CDR3 contains 13 residues. V was clipped by 5 bases and J by 4 bases, with 11 bases between them. Germline-derived CDR1 and CDR2 are MNHEY and SVGAGI.

V usage is TRBV9 and J usage is TRBJ2-7; a possible D gene is TRBD1 (6 bases). Trimming took off 4 bases at V and 2 bases at J, with 28 bases between the two ends. CDR1 and CDR2 (germline): SGDLS, YYNGEE. CDR3 length: 19 residues. CDR3 sequence: CASSIGTGLGALLPYEQYF. The CDR3 DNA is TGTGCCAGCAGCATAGGGACCGGGTTGGGGGCCCTTCTTCCCTACGAGCAGTACTTC.

This clonotype showed up just a few times. DNA for the CDR3: TGCGCCAGCAGATTTCTGGGTGGGGGGAGAGGAAATTCACCCCTCCACTTT. This gives the protein CASRFLGGGRGNSPLHF. The chain has TRBV5-1 and TRBJ1-6; tentative D call: TRBD1 (5 bases). With 5 bases removed from V and 7 bases from J, the gap between germline ends came to 22 bases. There are 17 residues in the CDR3. Germline V lookup: CDR1 SGHRS, CDR2 YFSETQ.

This clonotype was counted at least ten times. The chain couples TRBV7-8 to TRBJ1-6; D call uncertain. Trimming removed 4 bases at V and 7 bases at J, with 14 bases between. CDR1 and CDR2 (germline): SGHVS, FQNEAQ. The CDR3 covers 15 residues. CDR3 amino acids: CASSSDRTRNSPLHF. The DNA for the CDR3 is TGTGCCAGCAGCTCGGACCGGACCCGGAATTCACCCCTCCACTTT.

The chain combines TRBV7-2 with TRBJ2-7, with 9 bases fitting TRBD1. CDR3 length: 15 amino acids. Unmatched junction bases numbered 12, after V lost 5 bases and J lost 7 bases. Germline CDR1 and CDR2: SGHTA and FQGNSA. This CDR3 reads CASSPDWDRVGEQYF. The CDR3 region has the DNA TGTGCCAGCAGCCCCGACTGGGACAGGGTGGGGGAGCAGTACTTC.

Ten or more counts support this clonotype. The chain has TRBV5-5 and TRBJ2-5; perhaps TRBD1 as D (6 bases). Germline-derived CDR1 and CDR2 are SGHKS and YYEKEE (reference sequence). V was shortened by 1 base and J by 5 bases, with 12 bases between the two germline ends. CDR3 length: 14 residues. CDR3 region: CASSLSWQGETQYF. For the CDR3, the DNA is TGTGCCAGCAGCTTGTCCTGGCAGGGGGAGACCCAGTACTTC.

Remarks on this clonotype: A much larger clone differs from this one at a single base, so this may be a read error. This sequence joins TRBV9 and TRBJ2-7; TRBD1 aligns across 8 bases. Per germline, CDR1 SGDLS and CDR2 YYNGEE. CDR3 length: 15 amino acids. Germline trimming cut 2 bases from V and 8 bases from J; bases unmatched to any gene: 12. In nucleotides, the CDR3 is TGTGCCAGCAGCGTCGGACAGGGAGGTTTGAGTCAGCAGTACTTC. This encodes CASSVGQGGLSQQYF.

The chain uses TRBV29-1 and TRBJ2-7; 8 bases fit TRBD1. CDR3 length equals 12 residues. Germline values: CDR1 SQVTM, CDR2 ANQGSEA. Trimming at V came to 7 bases and at J to 7 bases, leaving 9 bases not matched to a gene. The CDR3 loop is CSGGWTGREQYF. Written as DNA, the CDR3 is TGCAGCGGGGGATGGACAGGGCGGGAGCAGTACTTC.

The chain links TRBV29-1 to TRBJ1-1, with D possibly being TRBD1 (5 bases). Germline V gives CDR1 SQVTM, CDR2 ANQGSEA. V lost 4 bases to trimming and J lost 1 base, with 10 bases between them. This CDR3 spans 13 amino acids. CDR3 sequence: CSVAVTGNTEAFF. For the CDR3, the DNA is TGCAGCGTTGCCGTAACAGGGAACACTGAAGCTTTCTTT.

This clonotype was recorded many times. The chain carries TRBV5-1 and TRBJ1-5, with TRBD1 matching 7 bases. The CDR3 has 15 amino acids. Germline-derived CDR1 and CDR2 are SGHRS and YFSETQ. The ends lost 1 base at V and 3 bases at J; junction bases unmatched: 4. CDR3 residues: CASSLQGENNQPQHF. The CDR3 DNA reads as TGCGCCAGCAGCTTGCAGGGGGAGAACAATCAGCCCCAGCATTTT.

This sequence joins TRBV7-9 and TRBJ2-2; 10 bases agree with TRBD2. The CDR3 length is 15 residues. Germline values: CDR1 SEHNR, CDR2 FQNEAQ (reference sequence). The V gene end was trimmed by 4 bases and the J gene end by 3 bases; junction bases not matched to a gene: 2. Here the CDR3 DNA reads TGTGCCAGCAGCTGGGGGACTAGCGACACCGGGGAGCTGTTTTTT. Translation: CASSWGTSDTGELFF.

The V gene is TRBV6-4, the J gene TRBJ2-2, with a weak D call TRBD1 (5 bases). Germline CDR1 MRHNA, CDR2 SNTAGT. Trimming cost V 7 bases and J 4 bases, with 13 bases left between them. The CDR3 consists of 14 residues. The CDR3 is CASMGPLSTGELFF. CDR3 DNA: TGTGCCAGCATGGGGCCCTTAAGCACCGGGGAGCTGTTTTTT.

Comment on this clonotype: The limits of the CDR3 on the DNA are not certain, so only TCRdb's listed CDR3 is given. The chain has TRBV7-9 and TRBJ2-2. CDR1 is SEHNR, CDR2 FQNEAQ, per germline (reference sequence). Including both end residues, the CDR3 is 12 amino acids long. The CDR3 reads CASSNRQGSCFF.

This clonotype has a count of ten or more. The V and J genes are TRBV24-1 and TRBJ2-2, with 7 bases that match TRBD1. CDR3 length equals 16 residues. Trimming at V came to 7 bases and at J to 2 bases, leaving 9 bases not matched to a gene. CDR1 and CDR2 (germline): KGHDR, SFDVKD. This CDR3 is CATSTGDSRNTGELFF. DNA for the CDR3: TGTGCCACCAGCACCGGGGACAGCAGAAACACCGGGGAGCTGTTTTTT.

Worth noting for this clonotype: One base away lies a much larger clone, so this may be a sequencing read error. The V and J genes are TRBV5-1 and TRBJ2-2; TRBD1 aligns across 9 bases. The CDR3 has 15 amino acids. The germline V gene has CDR1 SGHRS and CDR2 YFSETQ. The CDR3 protein is CASSQGTGPTGELLF. CDR3 coding DNA: TGCGCCAGCAGTCAGGGGACAGGGCCCACCGGGGAGCTGCTTTTT.

This clonotype was counted a few times. This may be a read error, as it is one base from a much larger clone. This chain links TRBV7-9 with TRBJ1-1; no clear D gene. The V gene lost 5 bases and the J gene lost 0 bases, with 13 bases spanning the gap. The CDR3 consists of 15 residues. Germline CDR1 is SEHNR and CDR2 is FQNEAQ (reference sequence). CDR3 bases: TGTGCCAGCAGCCTCCAGAGTTTCCTGAACACTGAAGCTTTCTTT. Amino acids: CASSLQSFLNTEAFF.

This clonotype was seen more than once but under ten times. V usage is TRBV7-3 and J usage is TRBJ2-2; 8 nucleotides align to TRBD1. CDR1 SGHTA and CDR2 FQGTGA come from the germline V gene. This CDR3 spans 15 amino acids. V shed 5 bases, J shed 7 bases, and the junction held 9 bases outside the gene matches. CDR3 region: CASSAYTGGGGELFF. In nucleotides, the CDR3 is TGTGCCAGCAGCGCATACACAGGGGGAGGCGGGGAGCTGTTTTTT.

This clonotype occurred many times. This chain uses TRBV29-1 with TRBJ2-7; TRBD1 matches 10 bases. Trimming at V came to 5 bases and at J to 3 bases, leaving 7 bases not matched to a gene. The V gene's germline CDR1 is SQVTM and CDR2 ANQGSEA. The CDR3 runs to 14 residues. The chain's CDR3 is CSVHTGTGDYEQYF. Here the CDR3 DNA reads TGCAGCGTTCACACCGGGACAGGGGACTACGAGCAGTACTTC.

This clonotype was counted a few times. The V gene is TRBV12-3 or TRBV12-4, the J gene TRBJ1-6, with D unresolved. This CDR3 is built from 14 residues. Trimming left V 6 bases short and J 6 bases short, with 12 bases between. The CDR3 spells CASSGGGGNSPLHF. The CDR3, as DNA: TGTGCCAGCAGCGGAGGAGGTGGTAATTCACCCCTCCACTTT.